These 28 T cell receptor beta chains came from one sample sequenced in a study of patients and donors after allogeneic stem cell transplantation. In TCRdb, the RT-PCR reads were re-called with MiXCR into one record per CDR3 protein. This sample has roughly 30,000 distinct CDR3 sequences, with 6.5% to 7% found just once. Sequenced input: blood, either unsorted or a sorted T cell fraction (not recorded which). Receptor source: a human donor who was either an allogeneic HSCT recipient or a stem cell or donor lymphocyte infusion donor (not recorded which). It is not recorded whose cells these are; they may come from a transplant donor.

This clonotype was detected many times. This CDR3 is CASSQENGGQPQHF. The CDR3 region has the DNA TGCGCCAGCAGCCAAGAAAACGGAGGTCAGCCCCAGCATTTT. This sequence joins TRBV4-1 and TRBJ1-5; no clear D gene. From germline, CDR1 is MGHRA and CDR2 YSYEKL. This CDR3 contains 14 residues. Trimming stripped 0 bases from V and 6 bases from J, with 9 bases between.

This clonotype was detected many times. The rearrangement links TRBV9 to TRBJ2-3; TRBD1 matches 7 bases. V lost 4 bases and J lost 1; bases outside the gene matches: 6. The CDR3 spans 15 residues. Germline lookup yields CDR1 SGDLS and CDR2 YYNGEE. The CDR3 reads CASSPGGTRTDTQYF. In DNA, the CDR3 is TGTGCCAGCAGCCCAGGGGGAACCCGCACAGATACGCAGTATTTT.

The sample holds a few counts of this clonotype. This chain links TRBV24-1 with TRBJ2-1; D ambiguous. The CDR3 loop spans 14 amino acids. CDR1 and CDR2 from the germline V gene are KGHDR and SFDVKD. Trimming took 3 bases from V and 8 from J, leaving 13 bases between them. The CDR3: CATSDTLAGDEQFF. The CDR3, as DNA: TGTGCCACCAGTGATACCTTAGCAGGCGATGAGCAGTTCTTC.

The sample holds many counts of this clonotype. The chain uses TRBV21-1 and TRBJ2-5; whether TRBD1, the table's D call, matches the DNA was not checked. TRBV21-1 is flagged as a pseudogene. The CDR3 consists of 16 residues. The chain's CDR3 is CASSTETGIWFETQYF. The CDR3 nucleotides are TGTGCCAGCAGCACCGAAACAGGGATCTGGTTTGAGACCCAGTACTTC.

The chain combines TRBV6-2 or TRBV6-3 with TRBJ2-7; D is undetermined. The CDR3 is 12 residues long. Looked up from germline, CDR1 is MNHEY and CDR2 is SVGEGT. Trimming removed 6 bases from V and 6 bases from J, with 12 bases in between. This CDR3 reads CASRNVVGEQYF. Here the CDR3 DNA reads TGTGCCAGCAGGAATGTCGTCGGCGAGCAGTACTTC.

V and J are TRBV6-6 and TRBJ2-2; D gene ambiguous. V was trimmed by 11 bases and J by 7 bases, leaving 2 bases between them. Germline CDR1 reads MNHNY; CDR2 reads SVGAGI (reference sequence). This CDR3 spans 8 amino acids. CDR3 region: CACGELFF. CDR3 nucleotides: TGTGCCTGCGGGGAGCTGTTTTTT.

This clonotype showed up just a few times. The J gene is TRBJ2-2, the V gene TRBV5-1; D is unresolved. Germline V lookup: CDR1 SGHRS, CDR2 YFSETQ. The CDR3 contains 15 residues. The V and J ends lost 0 bases and 1 base respectively, with 7 bases between them. The CDR3 loop reads CASSLAALNTGELFF. CDR3 DNA sequence: TGCGCCAGCAGCTTGGCCGCGTTGAACACCGGGGAGCTGTTTTTT.

This clonotype was seen ten or more times. The V call is TRBV7-2, the J call TRBJ1-5; a possible D gene is TRBD1 (6 bases). The germline V and J ends were trimmed by 4 bases and 2 bases, with 12 bases remaining between them. Per germline, CDR1 SGHTA and CDR2 FQGNSA. The CDR3 is made up of 15 amino acids. DNA for the CDR3: TGTGCCAGCAGCTCACAGGGATTGGGCAATCAGCCCCAGCATTTT. It translates to CASSSQGLGNQPQHF. The full variable domain, its missing parts supplied by reference TRBV7-2 and TRBJ1-5, is GAGVSQSPSNKVTEKGKDVELRCDPISGHTALYWYRQSLGQGLEFLIYFQGNSAPDKSGLPSDRFSAERTGGSVSTLTIQRTQQEDSAVYLCASSSQGLGNQPQHFGDGTRLSIL.

This sequence joins TRBV20-1 and TRBJ2-1, with 7 bases aligning to TRBD2. Trimming at V came to 5 bases and at J to 0 bases, leaving 10 bases not matched to a gene. Germline V lookup: CDR1 DFQATT, CDR2 SNEGSKA (reference sequence). The CDR3 runs 16 residues. CDR3 protein: CSALVRGGASYNEQFF. The CDR3 bases are TGCAGTGCTCTTGTACGGGGAGGGGCCTCCTACAATGAGCAGTTCTTC.

This clonotype was seen at least ten times. The rearrangement uses TRBV6-5 and TRBJ1-5; D might be TRBD1 (5 bases). Germline-derived CDR1 and CDR2 are MNHEY and SVGAGI. The CDR3 extends over 14 amino acids. V was pared by 6 bases and J by 0 bases, with 9 bases between. CDR3 protein: CASSRQFSNQPQHF. The CDR3 DNA reads TGTGCCAGCAGCCGACAGTTTAGCAATCAGCCCCAGCATTTT.

The chain has TRBV28 and TRBJ2-7, with TRBD1 identical over 7 bases. CDR1 is MDHEN and CDR2 is SYDVKM in the germline V gene. The CDR3 sequence is 17 residues long. With 6 bases clipped from V and 3 bases from J, the junction kept 17 bases outside the gene matches. This CDR3 reads CASSTAIQGSLLYEQYF. CDR3 coding DNA: TGTGCCAGCAGCACCGCGATACAGGGGTCTCTACTCTACGAGCAGTACTTC.

This clonotype was counted ten times or more. The chain employs TRBV12-5 and TRBJ1-2; D gene ambiguous. V lost 3 bases to trimming and J lost 7 bases, with 15 bases between them. The CDR3 loop spans 14 amino acids. Germline V CDR1 and CDR2: LGHNT, FRNRAP. Here the CDR3 DNA reads TGTGCTAGTGGTTTAATGCCTAACGAGGGTGGCTACACCTTC. This translates into CASGLMPNEGGYTF.

This clonotype was recorded many times. The J gene is TRBJ1-2, the V gene TRBV18; tentatively, D is TRBD1 (6 bases). Germline V gene sequence: CDR1 KGHSH, CDR2 LQKENI. Deletions cut 2 bases from V and 8 bases from J, with 18 bases between. The CDR3 has 15 residues. CDR3 nucleotide sequence: TGTGCCAGCTCACCAGCCAGGGGATCAACAGGCGGCTACACCTTC. Translating it yields CASSPARGSTGGYTF. Variable domain in full (rest from reference TRBV18 and TRBJ1-2): NAGVMQNPRHLVRRRGQEARLRCSPMKGHSHVYWYRQLPEEGLKFMVYLQKENIIDESGMPKERFSAEFPKEGPSILRIQQVVRGDSAAYFCASSPARGSTGGYTFGSGTRLTVV.

Ten or more counts support this clonotype. This rearrangement joins TRBV27 to TRBJ2-1; the D gene is possibly TRBD2 (6 bases). The CDR3 is 15 residues long. Trimming stripped 5 bases from V and 4 bases from J, with 15 bases between. In germline, CDR1 is MNHEY, CDR2 SMNVEV (reference sequence). The CDR3 loop reads CASSLGAGFYNEQFF. The CDR3 nucleotides read TGTGCCAGCAGTCTCGGGGCGGGATTTTACAATGAGCAGTTCTTC.

This clonotype has ten or more counts. This sequence joins TRBV28 and TRBJ2-3; a weak D match, TRBD1 (5 bases). Per germline, CDR1 MDHEN and CDR2 SYDVKM. There are 17 residues in the CDR3. The V gene lost 2 bases and the J gene lost 2 bases, with 17 bases spanning the gap. The chain's CDR3 is CASSLSVQVGYTDTQYF. Written as DNA, the CDR3 is TGTGCCAGCAGTTTAAGTGTACAGGTTGGCTACACAGATACGCAGTATTTT.

This chain uses TRBV29-1 with TRBJ2-5; 11 bases are shared with TRBD2. This CDR3 has 14 residues. The trim removed 1 base at V and 5 bases at J, leaving 3 bases unmatched. Germline assignment: CDR1 SQVTM and CDR2 ANQGSEA. The CDR3 DNA reads as TGCAGCGTTGAAGTAGCGGGAGGGCCTGAGACCCAGTACTTC. It is translated as CSVEVAGGPETQYF.

In its sample, this clonotype was seen many times. The gene calls are TRBV28 and TRBJ2-7; D may match TRBD1 or TRBD2 (5 bases each). The CDR3 extends over 13 amino acids. V lost 3 bases to trimming and J lost 5 bases, with 11 bases between them. The germline V gene encodes CDR1 MDHEN and CDR2 SYDVKM. The DNA for the CDR3 is TGTGCCAGCAGTTTCCAAGGGGACCACGAGCAGTACTTC. Its protein product is CASSFQGDHEQYF.

The sample holds many counts of this clonotype. The chain is built from TRBV24-1 and TRBJ1-5, with 11 nucleotides matching TRBD1. The CDR3 runs 15 residues. Germline trimming cut 4 bases from V and 6 bases from J; bases unmatched to any gene: 4. Germline V gene sequence: CDR1 KGHDR, CDR2 SFDVKD. CDR3: CATSDGTGGGQPQHF. Here the CDR3 DNA reads TGTGCCACCAGTGACGGGACAGGGGGAGGTCAGCCCCAGCATTTT.

The sample holds many counts of this clonotype. This CDR3 reads CASSFSRVMGEQYF. CDR3 bases: TGTGCCAGCAGTTTTTCCAGGGTTATGGGCGAGCAGTACTTC. The rearrangement joins TRBV28 to TRBJ2-7, with a weak D call TRBD1 (5 bases). Germline V gene data show CDR1 as MDHEN and CDR2 as SYDVKM. CDR3 length: 14 residues. Trimming shortened V by 3 bases and J by 6 bases, and 15 bases separated the two germline ends.

The chain is built from TRBV5-6 and TRBJ2-3, with TRBD2 matching 8 bases. Unmatched junction bases numbered 9, after V lost 0 bases and J lost 0 bases. Germline CDR1 and CDR2: SGHDT and YYEEEE. The CDR3 loop spans 18 amino acids. Here the CDR3 DNA reads TGTGCCAGCAGCTTGGGGGCCGGGGGGGCCTTTAGCACAGATACGCAGTATTTT. Translation: CASSLGAGGAFSTDTQYF. The full variable domain, with the rest looked up from reference TRBV5-6 and TRBJ2-3, is DAGVTQSPTHLIKTRGQQVTLRCSPKSGHDTVSWYQQALGQGPQFIFQYYEEEERQRGNFPDRFSGHQFPNYSSELNVNALLLGDSALYLCASSLGAGGAFSTDTQYFGPGTRLTVL.

Ten or more counts support this clonotype. The gene calls are TRBV27 and TRBJ1-5; D not certain. Germline-derived CDR1 and CDR2 are MNHEY and SMNVEV (reference sequence). Trimming removed 3 bases from V and 0 bases from J, with 9 bases in between. CDR3 length: 15 residues. CDR3 sequence (DNA): TGTGCCAGCAGTTTGTTTGGTAATAGCAATCAGCCCCAGCATTTT. It translates to CASSLFGNSNQPQHF.

Within the sample, this clonotype is large. The chain has TRBV6-5 and TRBJ2-2, with unresolved D. The CDR3 runs 13 residues. Germline lookup yields CDR1 MNHEY and CDR2 SVGAGI. Between the trimmed V and J ends, which lost 8 bases and 2 bases, there was a span of 9 bases. The CDR3 region is CASRPSNTGELFF. Here the CDR3 DNA reads TGTGCCAGCCGCCCGTCTAACACCGGGGAGCTGTTTTTT.

This clonotype was found a few times. This chain joins TRBV6-5 and TRBJ2-3; D not certain. The V gene's germline CDR1 is MNHEY and CDR2 SVGAGI. Trimming shortened V by 2 bases and J by 0 bases, and 21 bases separated the two germline ends. This CDR3 region has 19 residues. The CDR3 sequence: CASSYNSLGPDLSTDTQYF. CDR3 sequence (DNA): TGTGCCAGCAGTTACAATTCTTTGGGTCCAGATCTTAGCACAGATACGCAGTATTTT.

The count of this clonotype is one. Possible read error: a much larger clone is one base away. The rearrangement joins TRBV9 to TRBJ2-7; D gene ambiguous. The CDR3 is made up of 14 amino acids. Germline CDR1 reads SGDLS; CDR2 reads YYNGEE. The CDR3 loop reads CAGSVYSLSYEQYF. The CDR3 DNA reads TGTGCCGGCAGCGTTTACAGCCTCTCCTACGAGCAGTACTTC.

This clonotype was detected many times. This chain uses TRBV24-1 with TRBJ2-5; 9 bases match TRBD2. The CDR3 has 15 amino acids. Germline V lookup: CDR1 KGHDR, CDR2 SFDVKD. J was trimmed by 4 bases and V by 2 bases; bases with no gene match: 4. In DNA form, the CDR3 reads TGTGCCACCAGTGATTCTAGCGGGACTGGAGAGACCCAGTACTTC. It yields the protein CATSDSSGTGETQYF.

This clonotype was detected once. The junction does not match germline at one end; this may be a read error. The chain is built from TRBV5-1 and TRBJ2-6; D might be TRBD1 or TRBD2, each matching 5 bases. There are 16 residues in the CDR3. CDR1 is SGHRS and CDR2 is YFSETQ in the germline V gene. The CDR3 DNA reads TGCGCCAGCAGCTTGGAGGGGACCTCTAGGGCCAACGTCCTGACTTTC. Translated, it gives CASSLEGTSRANVLTF.

The sample holds many counts of this clonotype. The rearrangement uses TRBV7-8 and TRBJ2-2; tentatively, D is TRBD1 or TRBD2 (5 bases each). The CDR3 loop spans 16 amino acids. Trimming removed 5 bases at V and 4 bases at J, with 17 bases between. Germline assignment: CDR1 SGHVS and CDR2 FQNEAQ. For the CDR3, the DNA is TGTGCCAGCAGCCCGACTTGGGACCCAAGCACCGGGGAGCTGTTTTTT. Its protein is CASSPTWDPSTGELFF.

This clonotype has at least ten counts. This chain links TRBV12-3 or TRBV12-4 with TRBJ2-2, with 7 bases identical to TRBD2. V lost 4 bases and J lost 3; bases outside the gene matches: 14. CDR3 length: 18 amino acids. The chain's CDR3 is CASSSLRGRRIYTGELFF. The CDR3 DNA follows: TGTGCCAGCAGTTCCCTCCGCGGGAGACGGATATACACCGGGGAGCTGTTTTTT.